This entry concerns a single T cell receptor (beta chain). This record comes from a study of blood T cell repertoires in COVID-19. Study at large: COVID-19 samples, acute and convalescent, were from the United States, Italy and Spain. PBMCs, B-cell-depleted T cells, or T cells were the source of the cDNA or gDNA that made up the material.

Looked up from germline, CDR1 is SEHNR and CDR2 is FQNEAQ (reference sequence). This CDR3 has 17 residues. V lost 4 bases and J lost 2; bases outside the gene matches: 13. Methods used by the authors: Estimates of nucleated cell counts were drawn from the amplification of reference gene primers. The method was immunoSEQ multiplex PCR; TCRdb's version includes in-frame clones alone and lacks a portion of them. That table is the source of V, J and clone size, and D and trimming were worked out from the DNA. The sample lists more than 90,000 clones; approximately 86% were seen once. The clonotype originates from a human donor in a cohort sampled during active COVID-19. This chain uses TRBV7-9 with TRBJ1-2, with 7 bases fitting TRBD1. What was sequenced was peripheral blood. Here the CDR3 DNA reads TGTGCCAGCAGCTCCCCAGGGACAGCTACCACCAACTATGGCTACACCTTC. Translation gives CASSSPGTATTNYGYTF.